This T cell receptor (beta chain) was recovered during a study of glioma-infiltrating T cells. The study, taken as a whole, reports: Signature shared blood CDR3 motifs were enriched in low-divergence and depleted in high-divergence patients. Gliomas, especially low-grade, showed above-expected tissue-blood divergence; non-neoplastic patients showed below.

Using RNA template, CDR3s of TCR alpha and beta were amplified with iRepertoire arm-PCR. One-step reverse transcription and amplification started from around 100-400 ng of tissue mRNA or PBMC total RNA. TCRdb re-called the multiplex PCR reads with MiXCR, one entry per CDR3 protein. The sample has 300,000 to 450,000 distinct CDR3 sequences; 41% are singletons. This clonotype showed up just a few times. Antigen: not known. The V and J ends lost 4 bases and 4 bases respectively, with 18 bases between them. The CDR3 loop spans 15 amino acids. Germline lookup yields CDR1 SGHNT and CDR2 YYREEE (reference sequence).

Sequenced material: glioma tissue, nonneoplastic brain tissue, or PBMCs (not recorded which). This clonotype was sampled from a human donor with low-grade glioma or glioblastoma, undergoing nonglioma brain surgery, or in good health (not recorded which). The rearrangement joins TRBV5-4 to TRBJ2-7, with D unclear. CDR3 in amino acids: CASSPDLRRPYEQYF. CDR3 DNA: TGTGCCAGCAGCCCTGATCTCAGGAGACCTTACGAGCAGTACTTC.